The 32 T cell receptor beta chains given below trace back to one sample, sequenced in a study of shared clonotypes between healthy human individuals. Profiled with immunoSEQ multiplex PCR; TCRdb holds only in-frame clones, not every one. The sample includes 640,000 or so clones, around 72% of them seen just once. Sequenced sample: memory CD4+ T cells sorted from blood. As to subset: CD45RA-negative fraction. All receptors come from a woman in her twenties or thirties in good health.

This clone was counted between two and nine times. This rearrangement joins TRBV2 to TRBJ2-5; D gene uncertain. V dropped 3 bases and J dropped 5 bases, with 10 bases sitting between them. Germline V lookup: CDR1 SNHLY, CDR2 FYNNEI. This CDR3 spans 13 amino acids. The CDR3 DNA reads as TGTGCCAGCAGTGAGCAAGGGTTGGAGACCCAGTACTTC. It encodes CASSEQGLETQYF. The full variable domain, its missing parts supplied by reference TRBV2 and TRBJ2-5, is EPEVTQTPSHQVTQMGQEVILRCVPISNHLYFYWYRQILGQKVEFLVSFYNNEISEKSEIFDDQFSVERPDGSNFTLKIRSTKLEDSAMYFCASSEQGLETQYFGPGTRLLVL.

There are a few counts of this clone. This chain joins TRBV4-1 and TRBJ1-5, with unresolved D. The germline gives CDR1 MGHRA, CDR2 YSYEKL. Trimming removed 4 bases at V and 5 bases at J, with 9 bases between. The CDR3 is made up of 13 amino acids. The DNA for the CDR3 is TGCGCCAGCAGCCTCAAGGATTATCAGCCCCAGCATTTT. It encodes CASSLKDYQPQHF.

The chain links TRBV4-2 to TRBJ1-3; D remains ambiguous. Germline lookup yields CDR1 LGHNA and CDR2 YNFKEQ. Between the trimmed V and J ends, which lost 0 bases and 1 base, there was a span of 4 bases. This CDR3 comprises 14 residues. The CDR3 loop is CASSQETSGNTIYF. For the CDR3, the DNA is TGTGCCAGCAGCCAAGAGACATCTGGAAACACCATATATTTT.

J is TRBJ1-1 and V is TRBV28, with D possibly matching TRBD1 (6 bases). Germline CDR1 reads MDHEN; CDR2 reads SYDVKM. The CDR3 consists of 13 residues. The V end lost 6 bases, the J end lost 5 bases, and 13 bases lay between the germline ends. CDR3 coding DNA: TGTGCCAGCAGACTAACCACAGGGACTGAAGCTTTCTTT. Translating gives CASRLTTGTEAFF.

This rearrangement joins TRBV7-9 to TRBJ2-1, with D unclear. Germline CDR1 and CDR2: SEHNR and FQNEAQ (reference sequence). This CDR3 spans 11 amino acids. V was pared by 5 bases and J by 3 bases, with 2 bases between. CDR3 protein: CASSRYNEQFF. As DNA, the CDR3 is TGTGCCAGCAGCCGCTACAATGAGCAGTTCTTC.

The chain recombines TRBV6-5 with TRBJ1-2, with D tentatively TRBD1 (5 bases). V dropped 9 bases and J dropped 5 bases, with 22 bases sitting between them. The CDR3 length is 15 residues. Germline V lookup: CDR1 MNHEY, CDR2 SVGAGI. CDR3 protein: CASGEGRGVSYGYTF. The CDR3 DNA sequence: TGTGCCAGTGGGGAAGGAAGGGGCGTTTCGTATGGCTACACCTTC.

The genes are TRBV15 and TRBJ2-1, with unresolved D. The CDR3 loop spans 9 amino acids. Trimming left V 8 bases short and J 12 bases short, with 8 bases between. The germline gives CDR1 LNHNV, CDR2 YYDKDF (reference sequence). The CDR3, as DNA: TGTGCCACCGCATATCGGCAGTTCTTC. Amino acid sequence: CATAYRQFF.

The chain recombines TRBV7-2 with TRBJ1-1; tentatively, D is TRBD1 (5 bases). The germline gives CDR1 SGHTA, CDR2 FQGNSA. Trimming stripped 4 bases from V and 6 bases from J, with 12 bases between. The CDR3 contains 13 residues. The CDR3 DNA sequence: TGTGCCAGCAGCTCCGGGGGGAAGCCTGAAGCTTTCTTT. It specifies CASSSGGKPEAFF.

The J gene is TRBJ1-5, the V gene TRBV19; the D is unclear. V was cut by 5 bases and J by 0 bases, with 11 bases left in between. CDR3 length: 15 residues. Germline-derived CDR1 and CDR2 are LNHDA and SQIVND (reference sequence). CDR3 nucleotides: TGTGCCAGTAGTCAACGCAGTTTTAGCAATCAGCCCCAGCATTTT. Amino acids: CASSQRSFSNQPQHF.

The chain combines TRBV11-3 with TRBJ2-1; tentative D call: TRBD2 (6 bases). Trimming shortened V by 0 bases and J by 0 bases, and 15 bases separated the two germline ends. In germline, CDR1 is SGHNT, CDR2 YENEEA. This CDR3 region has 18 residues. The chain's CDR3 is CASSLEGGGTSSYNEQFF. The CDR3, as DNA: TGTGCCAGCAGCTTAGAGGGAGGTGGGACGAGCTCCTACAATGAGCAGTTCTTC.

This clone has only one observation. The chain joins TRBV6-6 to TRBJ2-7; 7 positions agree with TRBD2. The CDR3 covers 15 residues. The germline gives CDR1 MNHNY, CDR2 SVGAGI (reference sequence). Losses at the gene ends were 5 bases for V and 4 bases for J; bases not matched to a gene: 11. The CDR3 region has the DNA TGTGCCAGCAGTGGGAGCGGGATGGGTGGATACGAGCAGTACTTC. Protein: CASSGSGMGGYEQYF.

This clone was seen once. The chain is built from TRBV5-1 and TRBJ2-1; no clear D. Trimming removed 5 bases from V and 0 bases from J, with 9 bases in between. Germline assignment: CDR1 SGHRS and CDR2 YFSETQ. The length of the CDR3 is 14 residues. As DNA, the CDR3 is TGCGCCAGCAGTGACCAGAGCTCCTACAATGAGCAGTTCTTC. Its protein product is CASSDQSSYNEQFF.

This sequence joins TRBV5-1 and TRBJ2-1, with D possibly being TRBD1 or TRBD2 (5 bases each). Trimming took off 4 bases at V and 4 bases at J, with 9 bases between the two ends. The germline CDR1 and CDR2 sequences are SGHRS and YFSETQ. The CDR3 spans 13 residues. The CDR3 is CASSRDPYNEQFF. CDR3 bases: TGCGCCAGCAGCAGGGACCCATACAATGAGCAGTTCTTC.

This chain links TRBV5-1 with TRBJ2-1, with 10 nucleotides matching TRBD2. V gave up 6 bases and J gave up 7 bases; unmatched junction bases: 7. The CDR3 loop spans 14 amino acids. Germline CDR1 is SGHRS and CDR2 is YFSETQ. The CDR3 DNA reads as TGCGCCAGCACTATAGCGGGAGGTAGGAATGAGCAGTTCTTC. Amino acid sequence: CASTIAGGRNEQFF.

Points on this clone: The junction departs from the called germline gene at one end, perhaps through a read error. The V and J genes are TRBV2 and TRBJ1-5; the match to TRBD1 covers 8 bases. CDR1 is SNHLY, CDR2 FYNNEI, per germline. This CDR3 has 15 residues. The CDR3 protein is CASREDRGGNQPQHF. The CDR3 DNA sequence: TGTGCCAGCAGGGAAGACAGGGGAGGCAATCAGCCCCAGCATTTT. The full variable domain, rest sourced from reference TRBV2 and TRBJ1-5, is EPEVTQTPSHQVTQMGQEVILRCVPISNHLYFYWYRQILGQKVEFLVSFYNNEISEKSEIFDDQFSVERPDGSNFTLKIRSTKLEDSAMYFCASREDRGGNQPQHFGDGTRLSIL.

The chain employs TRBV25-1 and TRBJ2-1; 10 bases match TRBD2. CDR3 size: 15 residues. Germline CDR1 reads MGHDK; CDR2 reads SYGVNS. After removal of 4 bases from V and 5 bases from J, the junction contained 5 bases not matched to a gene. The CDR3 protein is CASSATSGTHNEQFF. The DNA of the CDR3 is TGTGCCAGCAGTGCTACTAGCGGGACCCACAATGAGCAGTTCTTC.

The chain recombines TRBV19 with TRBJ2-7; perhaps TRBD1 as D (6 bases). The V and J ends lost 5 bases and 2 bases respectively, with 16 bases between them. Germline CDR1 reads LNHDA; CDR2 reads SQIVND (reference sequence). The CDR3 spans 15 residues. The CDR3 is CASSFRQASPYEQYF. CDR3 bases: TGTGCCAGTAGTTTCCGACAGGCTTCCCCCTACGAGCAGTACTTC.

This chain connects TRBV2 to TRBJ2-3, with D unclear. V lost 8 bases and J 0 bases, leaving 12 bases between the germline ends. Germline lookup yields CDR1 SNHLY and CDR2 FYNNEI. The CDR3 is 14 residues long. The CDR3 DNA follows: TGTGCCAGCTTAAATTGGCCTAGCACAGATACGCAGTATTTT. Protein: CASLNWPSTDTQYF.

The CDR3 region is CASSEPPPKETQYF. The CDR3 DNA sequence: TGTGCCAGCAGTGAACCACCGCCTAAAGAGACCCAGTACTTC. The chain has TRBV6-1 and TRBJ2-5; no clear D gene. The CDR3 has 14 amino acids. The germline V gene has CDR1 MNHNS and CDR2 SASEGT. Trimming removed 2 bases at V and 3 bases at J, with 10 bases between.

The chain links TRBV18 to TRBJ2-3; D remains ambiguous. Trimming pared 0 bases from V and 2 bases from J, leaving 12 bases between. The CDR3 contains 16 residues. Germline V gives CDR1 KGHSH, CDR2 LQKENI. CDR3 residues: CASSPPGRTFTDTQYF. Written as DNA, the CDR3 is TGTGCCAGCTCACCACCAGGACGGACGTTCACAGATACGCAGTATTTT.

The CDR3: CASSITSGGVSMNEQFF. The DNA of the CDR3 is TGTGCCAGCAGTATCACTAGTGGGGGAGTGTCAATGAATGAGCAGTTCTTC. This chain connects TRBV27 to TRBJ2-1; D might be TRBD1 or TRBD2, each matching 5 bases. The V end was cut by 5 bases, the J end by 7 bases, with 24 bases between. Germline assignment: CDR1 MNHEY and CDR2 SMNVEV (reference sequence). The CDR3 totals 17 residues.

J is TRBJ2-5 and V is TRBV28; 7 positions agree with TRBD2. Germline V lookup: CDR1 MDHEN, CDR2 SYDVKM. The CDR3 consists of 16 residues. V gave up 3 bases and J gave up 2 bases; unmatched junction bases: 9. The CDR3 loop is CASSLGSGIDQETQYF. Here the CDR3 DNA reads TGTGCCAGCAGTTTGGGGAGCGGGATTGATCAAGAGACCCAGTACTTC.

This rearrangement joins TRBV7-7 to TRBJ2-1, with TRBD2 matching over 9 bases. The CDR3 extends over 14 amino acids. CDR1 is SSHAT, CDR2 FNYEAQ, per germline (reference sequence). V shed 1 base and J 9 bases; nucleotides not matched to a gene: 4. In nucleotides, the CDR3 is TGTGCCAGCAGCTTAGATAGCGGGAGCTTTGAGCAGTTCTTC. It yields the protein CASSLDSGSFEQFF.

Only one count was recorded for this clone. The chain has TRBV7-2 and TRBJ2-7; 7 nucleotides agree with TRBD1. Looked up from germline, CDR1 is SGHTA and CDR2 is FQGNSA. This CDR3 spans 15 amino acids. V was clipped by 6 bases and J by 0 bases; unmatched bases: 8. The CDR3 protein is CASRRDDRASYEQYF. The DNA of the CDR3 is TGTGCCAGCAGACGAGATGACAGGGCCTCCTACGAGCAGTACTTC.

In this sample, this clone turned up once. The DNA for the CDR3 is TGTGCCAGTAGATCCGGAGGGTTCCAGACGAACACTGAAGCTTTCTTT. Its protein is CASRSGGFQTNTEAFF. The rearrangement links TRBV19 to TRBJ1-1; D unresolved. The germline CDR1 and CDR2 sequences are LNHDA and SQIVND (reference sequence). The length of the CDR3 is 16 residues. V was cut by 6 bases and J by 1 base, with 18 bases left in between.

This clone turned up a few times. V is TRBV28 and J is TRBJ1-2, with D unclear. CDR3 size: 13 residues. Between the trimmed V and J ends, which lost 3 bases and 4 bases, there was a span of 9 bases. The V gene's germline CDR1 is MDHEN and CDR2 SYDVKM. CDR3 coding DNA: TGTGCCAGCAGTTTTACCCGGATCTATGGCTACACCTTC. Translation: CASSFTRIYGYTF.

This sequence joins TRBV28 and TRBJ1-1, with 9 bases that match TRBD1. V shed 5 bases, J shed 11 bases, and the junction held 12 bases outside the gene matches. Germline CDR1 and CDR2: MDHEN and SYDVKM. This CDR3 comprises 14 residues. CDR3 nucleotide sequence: TGTGCCAGCAGTACAGGGGGCAGGAGTAATGGGGCTTTCTTT. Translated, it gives CASSTGGRSNGAFF.

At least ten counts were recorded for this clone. CDR3 sequence (DNA): TGTGCCAGCAAAGGACAGGCACGAAATGAAAAACTGTTTTTT. Its translation: CASKGQARNEKLFF. V usage is TRBV27 and J usage is TRBJ1-4, with TRBD1 identical over 7 bases. Germline V gene sequence: CDR1 MNHEY, CDR2 SMNVEV (reference sequence). There are 14 residues in the CDR3. V lost 7 bases to trimming and J lost 5 bases; unmatched junction nucleotides: 7.

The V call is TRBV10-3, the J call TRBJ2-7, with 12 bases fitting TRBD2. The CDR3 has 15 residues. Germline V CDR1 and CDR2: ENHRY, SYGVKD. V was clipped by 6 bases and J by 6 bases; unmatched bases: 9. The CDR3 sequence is CAISDPSGRAREQYF. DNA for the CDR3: TGTGCCATCAGCGACCCTAGCGGGAGGGCCCGCGAGCAGTACTTC.

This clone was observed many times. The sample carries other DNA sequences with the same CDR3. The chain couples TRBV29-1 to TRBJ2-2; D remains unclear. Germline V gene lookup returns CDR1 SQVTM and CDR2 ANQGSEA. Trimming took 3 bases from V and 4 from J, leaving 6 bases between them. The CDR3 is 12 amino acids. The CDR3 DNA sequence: TGCAGCGTTGAGAGGACCACCGGGGAGCTGTTTTTT. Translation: CSVERTTGELFF.

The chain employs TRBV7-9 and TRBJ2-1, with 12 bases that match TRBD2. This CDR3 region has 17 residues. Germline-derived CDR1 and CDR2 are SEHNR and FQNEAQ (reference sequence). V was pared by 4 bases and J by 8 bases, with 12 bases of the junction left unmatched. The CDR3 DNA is TGTGCCAGCAGCTCGCACTGGACTAGCGGGACATTGCATGAGCAGTTCTTC. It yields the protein CASSSHWTSGTLHEQFF.

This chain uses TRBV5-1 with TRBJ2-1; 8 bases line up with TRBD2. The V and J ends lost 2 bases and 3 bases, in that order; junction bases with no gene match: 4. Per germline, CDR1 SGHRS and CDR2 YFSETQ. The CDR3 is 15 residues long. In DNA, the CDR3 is TGCGCCAGCAGCTTCACTAGCGGAAACTACAATGAGCAGTTCTTC. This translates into CASSFTSGNYNEQFF.